These 19 T cell receptor beta chains were sequenced from one sample in a study of blood T cell repertoires in COVID-19. Profiling relied on immunoSEQ multiplex PCR, and the TCRdb table lists in-frame clones only, not all of them. The sample yields about 120,000 clones, around three quarters seen once. The sequenced sample consisted of peripheral blood. Receptors were obtained from a man aged 70 or older with acute or convalescent COVID-19.

This rearrangement joins TRBV9 to TRBJ2-7, with TRBD1 matching 9 bases. The V segment lost 3 bases and the J segment 3 bases; nucleotides outside the gene matches: 7. The V gene's germline CDR1 is SGDLS and CDR2 YYNGEE. CDR3 length: 15 amino acids. The CDR3 sequence: CASSEGGQGLYEQYF. The CDR3 nucleotides are TGTGCCAGCAGCGAGGGGGGACAGGGCCTCTACGAGCAGTACTTC.

The gene calls are TRBV4-1 and TRBJ2-7, with D perhaps matching TRBD1 (6 bases). The V gene lost 0 bases and the J gene lost 6 bases, with 12 bases spanning the gap. This CDR3 region has 14 residues. Germline CDR1 reads MGHRA; CDR2 reads YSYEKL. The CDR3 DNA is TGCGCCAGCAGCCAAGATAACAGGGCGGGCGAGCAGTACTTC. Its protein product is CASSQDNRAGEQYF.

V usage is TRBV19 and J usage is TRBJ2-1; 7 positions match TRBD2. After removal of 6 bases from V and 4 bases from J, the junction contained 9 bases not matched to a gene. Germline V CDR1 and CDR2: LNHDA, SQIVND (reference sequence). The CDR3 loop spans 15 amino acids. The CDR3, as DNA: TGTGCCAGTAGCCCCTTCCAGCGGGAATACAATGAGCAGTTCTTC. This encodes CASSPFQREYNEQFF.

J is TRBJ2-2 and V is TRBV9; tentative D call: TRBD1 (5 bases). The CDR3 runs to 15 residues. The ends were cut back, 0 bases at V and 4 bases at J, with 10 bases in the middle. Per the germline V gene, CDR1 is SGDLS and CDR2 is YYNGEE. CDR3 nucleotide sequence: TGTGCCAGCAGCGTAGAAGGACATTTCACCGGGGAGCTGTTTTTT. It encodes CASSVEGHFTGELFF.

The chain joins TRBV5-5 to TRBJ1-4; 12 bases are a match to TRBD1. This CDR3 is 16 amino acids long. Germline V gene sequence: CDR1 SGHKS, CDR2 YYEKEE (reference sequence). The junction had 9 bases not matched to a gene; V was cut back by 4 bases and J by 8 bases. CDR3 loop: CASSPGDRGRKEKLFF. CDR3 DNA sequence: TGTGCCAGCAGCCCTGGGGACAGGGGGCGCAAAGAAAAACTGTTTTTT.

This clone came up a few times. This chain connects TRBV7-6 to TRBJ1-1; possible D gene TRBD1, 6 bases. The CDR3 runs to 17 residues. With 5 bases removed from V and 2 bases from J, the gap between germline ends came to 21 bases. Germline V gene lookup returns CDR1 SGHVS and CDR2 FNYEAQ. The CDR3 is CASSRGGPVGLNTEAFF. The CDR3 DNA reads as TGTGCCAGCAGCCGGGGGGGGCCAGTGGGCCTCAACACTGAAGCTTTCTTT.

The chain recombines TRBV3-1 (or the pseudogene TRBV3-2) with TRBJ2-2, with D unresolved. Trimming stripped 3 bases from V and 4 bases from J, with 3 bases between. This CDR3 has 12 residues. CDR1 is LGHDT, CDR2 YNNKEL, per germline (reference sequence). CDR3 sequence: CASSQRTGELFF. Here the CDR3 DNA reads TGTGCCAGCAGCCAGCGCACCGGGGAGCTGTTTTTT.

In its sample, this clone was seen once. This chain uses TRBV27 with TRBJ1-2, with a tentative D call TRBD1 (5 bases). V was shortened by 6 bases and J by 6 bases, with 20 bases between the two germline ends. CDR3 length: 15 residues. The V gene's germline CDR1 is MNHEY and CDR2 SMNVEV (reference sequence). CDR3 sequence reads: CASSPFTTVIHGYTF. For the CDR3, the DNA is TGTGCCAGCAGCCCTTTCACGACAGTAATCCATGGCTACACCTTC.

The genes are TRBV18 and TRBJ1-2, with 7 bases that match TRBD1. Germline V gives CDR1 KGHSH, CDR2 LQKENI. The CDR3 runs to 16 residues. Unmatched junction bases numbered 11, after V lost 1 base and J lost 6 bases. CDR3 loop: CASSPRSDRARDGYTF. The CDR3 bases are TGTGCCAGCTCACCACGGTCAGACAGGGCCAGGGATGGCTACACCTTC.

The chain carries TRBV2 and TRBJ1-1, with D perhaps TRBD1 (5 bases). From germline, CDR1 is SNHLY and CDR2 FYNNEI. This CDR3 is 15 amino acids long. The germline V and J ends were trimmed by 2 bases and 3 bases, with 13 bases remaining between them. The DNA of the CDR3 is TGTGCCAGCAGTGAAAGGGGCAGGATCTACACTGAAGCTTTCTTT. Translation gives CASSERGRIYTEAFF. The variable domain in full, with the rest retrieved from reference TRBV2 and TRBJ1-1, is EPEVTQTPSHQVTQMGQEVILRCVPISNHLYFYWYRQILGQKVEFLVSFYNNEISEKSEIFDDQFSVERPDGSNFTLKIRSTKLEDSAMYFCASSERGRIYTEAFFGQGTRLTVV.

This clone was recorded many times. This chain uses TRBV5-6 with TRBJ1-2; D possibly corresponds to TRBD1 (6 bases). CDR1 SGHDT and CDR2 YYEEEE come from the germline V gene. The CDR3 covers 14 residues. Trimming stripped 4 bases from V and 8 bases from J, with 18 bases between. The CDR3 protein is CASSPGTHWGGYTF. CDR3 DNA sequence: TGTGCCAGCAGCCCGGGGACACACTGGGGGGGCTACACCTTC. The variable domain in full, completed from reference TRBV5-6 and TRBJ1-2, reads DAGVTQSPTHLIKTRGQQVTLRCSPKSGHDTVSWYQQALGQGPQFIFQYYEEEERQRGNFPDRFSGHQFPNYSSELNVNALLLGDSALYLCASSPGTHWGGYTFGSGTRLTVV.

In its sample, this clone was seen once. This chain uses TRBV7-2 with TRBJ1-6, with D tentatively TRBD1 (5 bases). The V gene lost 7 bases and the J gene lost 10 bases, with 17 bases spanning the gap. Germline loops: CDR1 SGHTA, CDR2 FQGNSA. CDR3 size: 14 residues. CDR3 DNA: TGTGCCAGCAACCAAAGTGGGGGGTTGTCACCCCTCCACTTT. This sequence encodes CASNQSGGLSPLHF.

The chain carries TRBV2 and TRBJ1-1; TRBD1 matches at 8 bases. Germline V gene data show CDR1 as SNHLY and CDR2 as FYNNEI. V shed 10 bases and J 1 base; nucleotides not matched to a gene: 5. The CDR3 consists of 13 residues. DNA of the CDR3: TGTGCCACCAGGGGGCAGAGGAACACTGAAGCTTTCTTT. Translating gives CATRGQRNTEAFF. Based on the CDR3 plus reference TRBV2 and TRBJ1-1, the full variable domain is EPEVTQTPSHQVTQMGQEVILRCVPISNHLYFYWYRQILGQKVEFLVSFYNNEISEKSEIFDDQFSVERPDGSNFTLKIRSTKLEDSAMYFCATRGQRNTEAFFGQGTRLTVV.

CDR3: CASSTLTAGSSYEQYF. CDR3 in DNA: TGTGCCAGTAGTACCCTAACGGCGGGTAGCTCCTACGAGCAGTACTTC. The chain uses TRBV19 and TRBJ2-7, with D possibly TRBD2 on 5 matching bases. V gave up 4 bases and J gave up 0 bases, with 16 bases separating them. The germline V gene encodes CDR1 LNHDA and CDR2 SQIVND (reference sequence). The CDR3 sequence is 16 residues long.

The chain combines TRBV5-8 with TRBJ2-3; 7 positions match TRBD1. CDR3 size: 15 residues. J was trimmed by 5 bases and V by 5 bases; bases with no gene match: 11. Germline-derived CDR1 and CDR2 are SGHTS and YDEGEE. The CDR3 is CASSLQGKRGDTQYF. CDR3 in DNA: TGTGCCAGCAGTTTACAGGGGAAGAGGGGAGATACGCAGTATTTT.

Only a few counts were recorded for this clone. CDR3: CASSPQGGAEAFF. In nucleotides, the CDR3 is TGTGCCAGCAGTCCACAGGGGGGAGCTGAAGCTTTCTTT. The J gene is TRBJ1-1, the V gene TRBV12-3 or TRBV12-4; 8 bases agree with TRBD1. Trimming at V came to 5 bases and at J to 6 bases, leaving 5 bases not matched to a gene. The CDR3 has 13 amino acids.

V is TRBV30 and J is TRBJ2-2; D uncertain. V was shortened by 2 bases and J by 2 bases, with 6 bases between the two germline ends. The CDR3 has 13 amino acids. Per the germline V gene, CDR1 is GTSNPN and CDR2 is SVGIG (reference sequence). CDR3 in amino acids: CAWSFQNTGELFF. The CDR3 bases are TGTGCCTGGAGTTTCCAAAACACCGGGGAGCTGTTTTTT.

The chain combines TRBV19 with TRBJ2-2; D not certain. This CDR3 spans 14 amino acids. V was cut by 6 bases and J by 5 bases, with 13 bases left in between. CDR1 is LNHDA and CDR2 is SQIVND in the germline V gene (reference sequence). CDR3 nucleotides: TGTGCCAGTAGCCCCCCGTTAGAGACCGGGGAGCTGTTTTTT. Translating it yields CASSPPLETGELFF.

This chain links TRBV21-1 with TRBJ1-5. TRBV21-1 is given as a pseudogene. The CDR3 spans 13 residues. The CDR3 reads CARPEDSNQPQHF. In nucleotides, the CDR3 is TGTGCCAGACCGGAGGATAGCAATCAGCCCCAGCATTTT.